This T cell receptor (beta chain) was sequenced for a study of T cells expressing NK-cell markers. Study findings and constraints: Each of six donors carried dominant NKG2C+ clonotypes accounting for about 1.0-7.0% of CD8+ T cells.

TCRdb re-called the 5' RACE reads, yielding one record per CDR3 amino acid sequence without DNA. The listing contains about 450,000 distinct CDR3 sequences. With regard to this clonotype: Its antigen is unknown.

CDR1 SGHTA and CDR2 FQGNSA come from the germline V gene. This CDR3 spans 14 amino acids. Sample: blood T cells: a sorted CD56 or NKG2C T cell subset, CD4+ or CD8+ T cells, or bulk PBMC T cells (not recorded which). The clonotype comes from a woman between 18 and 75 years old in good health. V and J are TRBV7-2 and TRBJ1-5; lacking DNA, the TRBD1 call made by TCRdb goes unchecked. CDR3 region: CASSQGQGNQPQHF.